This T cell receptor (beta chain) was sequenced for a study of blood T cell repertoires in COVID-19. Study summary: Collection of acute and convalescent COVID-19 samples took place in the United States, Italy and Spain. T cells, B-cell-depleted T cells, or PBMCs supplied cDNA or gDNA.

TCRdb's table, derived via immunoSEQ multiplex PCR, lists solely in-frame clones and lacks some. The profile shows approximately 200,000 clones, about 87% of them singletons. Germline V lookup: CDR1 SQVTM, CDR2 ANQGSEA. Between the trimmed V and J ends, which lost 5 bases and 3 bases, there was a span of 11 bases. The CDR3 length is 13 residues. The receptor was derived from a woman in her twenties or thirties with acute or convalescent COVID-19. Sequencing used peripheral blood. The chain recombines TRBV29-1 with TRBJ2-1; unclear D gene. The CDR3, as DNA: TGCAGCGTTATGAGGAACTACTACAATGAGCAGTTCTTC. Translated: CSVMRNYYNEQFF.